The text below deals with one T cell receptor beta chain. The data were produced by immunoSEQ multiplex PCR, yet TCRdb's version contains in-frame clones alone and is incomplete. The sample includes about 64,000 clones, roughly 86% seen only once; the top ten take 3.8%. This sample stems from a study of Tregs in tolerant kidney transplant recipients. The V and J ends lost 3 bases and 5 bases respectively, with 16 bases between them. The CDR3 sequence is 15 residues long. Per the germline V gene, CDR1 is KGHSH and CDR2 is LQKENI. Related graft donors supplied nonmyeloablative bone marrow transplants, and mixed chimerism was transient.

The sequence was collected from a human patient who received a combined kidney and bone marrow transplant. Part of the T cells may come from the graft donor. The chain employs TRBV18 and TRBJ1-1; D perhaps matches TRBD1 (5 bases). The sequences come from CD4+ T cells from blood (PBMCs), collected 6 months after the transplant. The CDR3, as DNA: TGTGCCAGCTCACCCTATACAGGAGTGGAAACTGAAGCTTTCTTT. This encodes CASSPYTGVETEAFF.